The rows below give T cell receptor beta chains drawn from one sample of a study of blood T cell repertoires in COVID-19. The table came from immunoSEQ multiplex PCR; TCRdb's copy has only in-frame clones and leaves some out. The sample contains approximately 49,000 clones, 81% of which appear only once. Sequenced material: peripheral blood. Source of these receptors: a woman at least 80 years old with COVID-19, enrolled during active disease. Each CDR3 is given with its conserved first and last residue. The order of the fields is clone size, D gene, J gene, CDR3 length, V gene, CDR3 protein, CDR3 DNA. D genes are given only for firm matches. Clone sizes are given selectively: once, few, many, or a class where the clone is expanded.

>NA|TRBD1|TRBJ2-7|14|TRBV5-1
CASSSTGDTYEQYF
TGCGCCAGCAGCTCTACAGGGGATACCTACGAGCAGTACTTC
>NA|TRBD1|TRBJ1-2|13|TRBV5-8
CASSSPGGFGYTF
TGTGCCAGCAGCTCCCCAGGGGGCTTTGGCTACACCTTC
>NA|NA|TRBJ2-3|16|TRBV24-1
CATSGSEGISTDTQYF
TGTGCCACCAGTGGGTCCGAGGGAATATCAACAGATACGCAGTATTTT
>NA|TRBD2|TRBJ2-1|17|TRBV5-1
CASSLAGLAGSYNEQFF
TGCGCCAGCAGCTTGGCCGGGTTAGCGGGATCCTACAATGAGCAGTTCTTC
>NA|TRBD1|TRBJ2-7|15|TRBV3-1/TRBV3-2
CASSYRDRRYYEQYF
TGTGCCAGCAGCTACCGGGACAGGAGGTACTACGAGCAGTACTTC
>NA|TRBD2|TRBJ2-1|14|TRBV18
CASSMQRERHEQFF
TGTGCCAGCTCAATGCAGCGGGAGAGGCATGAGCAGTTCTTC
>NA|TRBD2|TRBJ2-2|16|TRBV7-3
CASSLAVAGVTGELFF
TGTGCCAGCAGCTTAGCGGTAGCGGGAGTCACCGGGGAGCTGTTTTTT
>NA|TRBD1|TRBJ1-6|15|TRBV28
CASRIQSGGNSPLHF
TGTGCCAGCAGAATACAATCAGGGGGAAATTCACCCCTCCACTTT
>NA|NA|TRBJ2-3|14|TRBV7-9
CASSSSGRTDTQYF
TGTGCCAGCAGCTCTTCGGGGAGGACAGATACGCAGTATTTT
>NA|TRBD1|TRBJ1-6|15|TRBV6-5
CASRTGGSSNSPLHF
TGTGCCAGCAGAACAGGGGGTTCCTCTAATTCACCCCTCCACTTT
>NA|NA|TRBJ2-7|15|TRBV28
CASSLRYGLSYEQYF
TGTGCCAGCAGTTTACGGTACGGTCTCTCCTACGAGCAGTACTTC
>NA|NA|TRBJ2-7|15|TRBV4-1
CASSQDAAGSYEQYF
TGCGCCAGCAGCCAAGATGCGGCTGGCTCCTACGAGCAGTACTTC
>NA|NA|TRBJ1-2|17|TRBV5-1
CASSLASDNRANYGYTF
TGCGCCAGCAGCTTGGCATCGGACAACAGAGCAAACTATGGCTACACCTTC
>NA|TRBD2|TRBJ2-3|17|TRBV2
CASSEGVTSGGTDTQYF
TGTGCCAGCAGTGAAGGCGTGACTAGCGGAGGCACAGATACGCAGTATTTT
>once|NA|TRBJ1-2|14|TRBV13
CASSLDRPKHGYTF
TGTGCCAGCAGCTTAGACCGCCCTAAGCATGGCTACACCTTC
>NA|TRBD2|TRBJ2-7|14|TRBV5-6
CASSLVPSGYEQYF
TGTGCCAGCAGCTTGGTTCCTAGCGGCTACGAGCAGTACTTC
>NA|TRBD2|TRBJ2-3|16|TRBV27
CASSFRGRSKADTQYF
TGTGCCAGCAGTTTCCGCGGGAGGAGCAAAGCAGATACGCAGTATTTT